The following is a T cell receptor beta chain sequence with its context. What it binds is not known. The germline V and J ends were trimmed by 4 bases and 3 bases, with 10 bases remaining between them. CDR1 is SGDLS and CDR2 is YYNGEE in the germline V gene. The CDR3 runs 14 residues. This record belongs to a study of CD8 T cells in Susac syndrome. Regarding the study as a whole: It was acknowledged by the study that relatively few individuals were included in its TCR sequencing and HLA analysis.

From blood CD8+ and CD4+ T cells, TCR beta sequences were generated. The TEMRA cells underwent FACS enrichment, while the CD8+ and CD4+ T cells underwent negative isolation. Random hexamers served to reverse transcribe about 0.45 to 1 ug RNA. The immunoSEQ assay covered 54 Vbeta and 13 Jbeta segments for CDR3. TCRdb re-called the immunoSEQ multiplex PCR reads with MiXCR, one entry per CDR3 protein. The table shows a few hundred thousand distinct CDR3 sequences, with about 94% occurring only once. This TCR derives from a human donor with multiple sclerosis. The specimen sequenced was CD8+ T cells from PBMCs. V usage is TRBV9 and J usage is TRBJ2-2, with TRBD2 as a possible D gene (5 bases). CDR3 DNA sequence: TGTGCCAGCAGCCCGGGATCGTACACCGGGGAGCTGTTTTTT. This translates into CASSPGSYTGELFF.